The rows below give T cell receptor beta chains drawn from one sample of a study of blood T cell repertoires in COVID-19. Sequencing used immunoSEQ multiplex PCR; TCRdb keeps in-frame clones, though not all of them. This table has about 48,000 clones, approximately 81% appearing once. Sequenced: peripheral blood. The receptors come from a woman in her sixties or seventies with acute or convalescent COVID-19. Both conserved end residues are part of each CDR3. Not every row has a clone size; where given, it reads once, few, many or a size class.

CASTPPRGAERTQYF,-,TRBV2
CASSPTTSGGSNEQFF,-,TRBV7-8
CASSIPGRGGQETQYF,-,TRBV19
CAISEPYSQADTQYF,-,TRBV10-3
CASSSGLAGDYEQYF,-,TRBV11-1
CASSFPGLAGSEQFF,-,TRBV7-3
CASSVQAGLREQFF,-,TRBV2
CASSLGLPHNEQFF,few,TRBV6-5
CASSLSAGQGDYNSPLHF,-,TRBV7-8
CASRRTGVTDTQYF,-,TRBV5-6
CASSWTGESTEAFF,once,TRBV5-5
CASSLTSRTEAFF,-,TRBV12-3/TRBV12-4
CASSVQAGGSTDTQYF,-,TRBV9
CASSQERYLYEQYF,once,TRBV4-2
CASSQDMRGPGNTIYF,-,TRBV4-3
CATDLAGGTGGELFF,few,TRBV11-2
CASGPRGRTTYEQYF,-,TRBV6-2/TRBV6-3
CASSRAQREIDNEQFF,-,TRBV7-9
CASSPQPQGQETQYF,-,TRBV19
CAIRAGALGTDTQYF,-,TRBV10-3
CAAREDSTDTQYF,-,TRBV2
CASSQDVGTGDNSPLHF,-,TRBV3-1/TRBV3-2
CASSLGTGNTEAFF,-,TRBV9
CSVEIVGTVQETQYF,-,TRBV29-1